This TCR beta chain was observed in a study of T cells in Graves' hyperthyroidism and ophthalmopathy (dated by TCRdb to the late 2010s). Turning to the overall study: Peripheral blood samples were taken at the time of initial diagnosis, prior to any treatment. To identify TCR V-J signatures that set the groups apart, the researchers used a discovery cohort of 100 or so patients, made up of 40 to 45 with Graves' ophthalmopathy and 57 with stable Graves' hyperthyroidism. An independent validation cohort of under 20 hyperthyroidism patients and about 15 patients who later progressed to ophthalmopathy tested prospective prediction of ophthalmopathy. For training and testing, the 110 or so patients in the discovery cohort were randomly divided in a 7:3 ratio. In about six Graves' hyperthyroidism patients, the study also compared T-cell repertoires from thyroid tissue with T-cell repertoires from blood. After blood sampling, hyperthyroidism patients were treated with methimazole at a starting dose of 30 mg daily, and ophthalmopathy patients were treated with high-dose intravenous methylprednisolone. The paper reports TCR Vbeta CDR3 sequencing of approximately 140 peripheral blood samples: approximately 41 ophthalmopathy, over 70 hyperthyroidism and approximately 17 progressor patients. Points the paper makes about the study in general: In cross-validation, a model built on a 13 V-J signature told ophthalmopathy apart from stable hyperthyroidism with less than 90% sensitivity and roughly 81% specificity, and in testing the same model reached 80%/75%. In validation, the model predicted progression to ophthalmopathy with over 60% sensitivity and 72% to 85% specificity, a median of about 6 months before onset. No statistical method was used to fix the sample size in advance, and group allocation was not hidden from the investigators. Most expanded thyroid clonotypes (frequency above 0.001) were also found in blood, which suggests that blood repertoires may mirror thyroid immune responses.

The TCR beta CDR3 regions were amplified from the RNA transcripts. The TCR CDR3 was subjected to a first round of RT-PCR using the HTBI primer set and the Qiagen OneStep RT-PCR kit. Libraries were constructed in a second round of multiplex PCR, after which size selection and purification were carried out. Sequencing of the libraries was done on an Illumina HiSeq2000 using paired-end 100 bp reads. On the study's bioinformatics: SOAPnuke was used to process the raw data, removing reads that contained adapters or uncalled bases, had a mean Phred below 15, or lacked an exact match to the constant primer or identifier. High-quality paired reads were merged with COPE v1.2.5, and unique nucleotide sequences were defined as clonotypes. MiTCR v1.1 was used to align the clonotypes against IMGT TRBV, TRBD and TRBJ reference segments. The analysis included only V-J combinations with a frequency above 0.0001, which together covered approximately 99% of the repertoires. The TCS score was defined as the ratio of F50 (clonal expansion) to E x V (chaos), calculated using BLOSUM62-based TCRdist between CDR3 peptides within each V-J. Welch's t-statistics and random forest reduced fewer than 550 V-J features to 10 to 15, which were used in a naive Bayes classifier (R e1071). Thyroid-blood repertoire similarity was quantified with the Morisita-Horn index. TCRdb reanalyzed the raw reads on its own, using fastp at Q25 for trimming and MiXCR for clone calling, and kept in-frame beta chains. Every entry covers one CDR3 protein and lists the most common genes and DNA from its rows. TCRdb's processing, not the authors', yielded these V and J calls. The sample includes 750,000 to 900,000 distinct CDR3 sequences, with 38% observed a single time. The ten largest clones represent about 8.9% of the sample.

Stable Graves' hyperthyroidism was defined as the absence of progression to ophthalmopathy over 18 months of follow-up. The hyperthyroidism patients were between 18 and 65 years old and newly diagnosed, with a disease duration of less than 2 months. The study excluded patients with uncontrolled infections, other autoimmune diseases, pregnancy or lactation. Clinical symptoms, serum thyroxine and TRAb, thyroid ultrasound, and orbital computed tomography formed the basis for the diagnoses. Ficoll-Paque density gradient centrifugation was used to isolate PBMCs from around 10 ml of fresh peripheral blood. Trizol reagent was used to extract total RNA, and RNA quality was then checked on an Agilent 2100 Bioanalyzer. The CDR3 has 15 amino acids, counting the end cysteine and phenylalanine. The entry retains the CDR3 DNA only, 45 bases that are in frame from base 1. Reading the germline V gene gives CDR1 SGHVS and CDR2 FQNEAQ.

A note on this clonotype: Its binding antigen is unknown. Germline and junction disagree at one end, which may indicate a read error.

This receptor was taken from a man between 18 and 35 years old with Graves' hyperthyroidism. In this chain, TRBV7-8 is recombined with TRBJ2-5; matching of 7 bases hints at TRBD1 as the D gene. Sequenced input: blood. The nucleotide sequence reads TGTGCCAGCAGTTTAGGGGCAGGGGGGTTTGCGACCCAGTACTTC. It codes for CASSLGAGGFATQYF.